Each of the 23 T cell receptor beta chains below was sequenced from the same sample in a study of T cells in Graves' hyperthyroidism and ophthalmopathy. What was amplified from RNA transcripts were TCR beta CDR3 regions. First-round RT-PCR with HTBI primers amplified the TCR CDR3 region. TCRdb recomputed calls from the multiplex PCR reads with MiXCR, one row per CDR3 protein. The repertoire has 300,000 to 450,000 distinct CDR3 sequences, around 13% of them found once; the top ten carry approximately 11%. The material sequenced was blood. The receptors derive from a woman aged 60 to 75 with Graves' hyperthyroidism.

Ten or more counts support this clonotype. This rearrangement joins TRBV6-1 to TRBJ2-7; possibly TRBD1 for D (5 bases). V lost 5 bases and J 3 bases, leaving 14 bases between the germline ends. Per germline, CDR1 MNHNS and CDR2 SASEGT. This CDR3 region has 14 residues. CDR3 amino acids: CASSYAQGNYEQYF. In DNA form, the CDR3 reads TGTGCCAGCAGTTATGCCCAGGGAAACTACGAGCAGTACTTC.

The CDR3 region is CASSPRTSGSGETQYF. DNA for the CDR3: TGCGCCAGCAGCCCGAGAACTAGCGGGAGTGGGGAGACCCAGTACTTC. The rearrangement joins TRBV4-1 to TRBJ2-5, with 11 bases lining up with TRBD2. CDR3 size: 16 residues. After removal of 4 bases from V and 5 bases from J, the junction contained 9 bases not matched to a gene. Germline values: CDR1 MGHRA, CDR2 YSYEKL.

The V call is TRBV15, the J call TRBJ2-7, with no clear D. The CDR3 extends over 13 amino acids. From germline, CDR1 is LNHNV and CDR2 YYDKDF (reference sequence). The V gene lost 0 bases and the J gene lost 6 bases, with 9 bases spanning the gap. The CDR3 protein is CATSRDYQAEQYF. CDR3 in DNA: TGTGCCACCAGCAGAGATTATCAGGCCGAGCAGTACTTC.

As to this clonotype: The junction departs from the called germline gene at one end, perhaps through a read error. The chain joins TRBV6-1 to TRBJ2-5; D remains unclear. Germline CDR1 reads MNHNS; CDR2 reads SASEGT. The CDR3 consists of 13 residues. DNA for the CDR3: TGTGCCAGCAGTGAAGGGGTAGGAGAGACCCGGTACTTC. This encodes CASSEGVGETRYF.

In this sample, this clonotype turned up many times. The V and J genes are TRBV11-3 and TRBJ2-7; 10 bases line up with TRBD2. This CDR3 contains 15 residues. Germline V gene data show CDR1 as SGHNT and CDR2 as YENEEA. V lost 6 bases, J lost 5 bases, and 10 bases stayed unmatched. DNA for the CDR3: TGTGCCAGCAGTTATCAACTAGCGGGAAAGGACGAGCAGTACTTC. This sequence encodes CASSYQLAGKDEQYF.

This clonotype was counted many times. The chain couples TRBV6-2 or TRBV6-3 to TRBJ2-3, with D unresolved. This CDR3 has 15 residues. The ends were cut back, 4 bases at V and 6 bases at J, with 17 bases in the middle. Germline CDR1 is MNHEY and CDR2 is SVGEGT. CDR3 in DNA: TGTGCCAGCAGTTGGGTAGTTTCATCGGTGGATACGCAGTATTTT. Protein: CASSWVVSSVDTQYF.

This clonotype showed up many times. This sequence joins TRBV18 and TRBJ1-2, with D hard to call. With 1 base removed from V and 8 bases from J, the gap between germline ends came to 11 bases. Per the germline V gene, CDR1 is KGHSH and CDR2 is LQKENI. The CDR3 extends over 13 amino acids. The CDR3 loop is CASSPQSDQGYTF. The DNA of the CDR3 is TGTGCCAGCTCACCACAGTCGGACCAGGGCTACACCTTC.

A remark on this clonotype: Given a much more abundant clone one base away, this may be a read error. This rearrangement joins TRBV12-3 or TRBV12-4 to TRBJ1-1; D remains ambiguous. Trimming took 3 bases from V and 6 from J, leaving 14 bases between them. The CDR3 covers 14 residues. CDR3 DNA: TGTGCCAGCAGTTTCTGGGAGGCCGGACCTGAAGCTTTCTTT. Amino acids: CASSFWEAGPEAFF.

This clonotype has ten or more counts. This rearrangement joins TRBV20-1 to TRBJ2-5; 8 bases fit TRBD2. Germline V lookup: CDR1 DFQATT, CDR2 SNEGSKA (reference sequence). J lost 5 bases, V lost 6 bases, and 5 bases had no gene match. The CDR3 is made up of 12 amino acids. In nucleotides, the CDR3 is TGCAGTGCCTCGGGACTAGGGGAGACCCAGTACTTC. Its protein product is CSASGLGETQYF.

This clonotype was seen at least ten times. This rearrangement joins TRBV28 to TRBJ2-1; the D call may be TRBD1 or TRBD2 (6 bases each). Germline CDR1 reads MDHEN; CDR2 reads SYDVKM. Trimming left V 9 bases short and J 7 bases short, with 31 bases between. The CDR3 loop spans 18 amino acids. The CDR3 is CASEDRLRMMRGLNEQFF. The CDR3 DNA reads as TGTGCCAGTGAAGACAGGTTGAGGATGATGCGGGGCTTGAATGAGCAGTTCTTC.

This clonotype came up many times. J is TRBJ1-1 and V is TRBV5-1, with 7 bases fitting TRBD1. The trim removed 4 bases at V and 6 bases at J, leaving 12 bases unmatched. From germline, CDR1 is SGHRS and CDR2 YFSETQ. The CDR3 length is 15 residues. CDR3 residues: CASSKDRVPSPEAFF. The CDR3 nucleotides read TGCGCCAGCAGCAAAGACAGGGTGCCCAGTCCTGAAGCTTTCTTT.

The V call is TRBV2, the J call TRBJ2-3; D uncertain. There are 16 residues in the CDR3. V was cut by 1 base and J by 2 bases, with 13 bases left in between. Germline V gene sequence: CDR1 SNHLY, CDR2 FYNNEI. The CDR3 DNA reads TGTGCCAGCAGTGAAGGACCGACCGCCTACACAGATACGCAGTATTTT. This encodes CASSEGPTAYTDTQYF.

Only a few counts were recorded for this clonotype. The chain joins TRBV30 to TRBJ2-3; TRBD2 matches at 10 bases. V shed 5 bases, J shed 2 bases, and the junction held 13 bases outside the gene matches. The CDR3 spans 17 residues. Germline V gives CDR1 GTSNPN, CDR2 SVGIG (reference sequence). CDR3 bases: TGTGCCTGGGGGGGACCTAGCGGGAGAGATTACACAGATACGCAGTATTTT. Translating gives CAWGGPSGRDYTDTQYF. Together with reference TRBV30 and TRBJ2-3, the CDR3 gives the full variable domain: SQTIHQWPATLVQPVGSPLSLECTVEGTSNPNLYWYRQAAGRGLQLLFYSVGIGQISSEVPQNLSASRPQDRQFILSSKKLLLSDSGFYLCAWGGPSGRDYTDTQYFGPGTRLTVL.

The chain carries TRBV19 and TRBJ2-7; 7 positions match TRBD1. V was clipped by 6 bases and J by 2 bases; unmatched bases: 4. Germline V gene data show CDR1 as LNHDA and CDR2 as SQIVND (reference sequence). The CDR3 runs to 13 residues. CDR3 amino acids: CASSRGQPYEQYF. The CDR3, as DNA: TGTGCCAGTAGCCGGGGACAGCCCTACGAGCAGTACTTC.

In regard to this clonotype: A junction end diverges from the germline sequence, so it may reflect a read error. The V call is TRBV11-2, the J call TRBJ1-1; the D gene is possibly TRBD1 (5 bases). The CDR3 length is 13 residues. CDR1 SGHAT and CDR2 FQNNGV come from the germline V gene. The DNA of the CDR3 is TGTGCCAGCAGCAAGGGGATGAACGCTGAAGCTTTCTTT. The encoded protein is CASSKGMNAEAFF.

Of note for this clonotype: This clone may be a read error of a much larger clone one base away. The genes are TRBV20-1 and TRBJ2-3, with 7 bases aligning to TRBD2. Germline-derived CDR1 and CDR2 are DFQATT and SNEGSKA (reference sequence). Germline trimming cut 8 bases from V and 2 bases from J; bases unmatched to any gene: 7. The CDR3 loop spans 13 amino acids. The CDR3 loop is CSTPRGDTDTQYF. The CDR3 DNA reads TGCAGTACCCCTCGGGGGGACACAGATACGCAGTATTTT.

This clonotype was seen more than once but under ten times. The chain's CDR3 is CASGLWDQPQHF. The CDR3 coding sequence is TGTGCTAGTGGTTTGTGGGATCAGCCCCAGCATTTT. The rearrangement links TRBV12-5 to TRBJ1-5; D unclear. Germline V gene data show CDR1 as LGHNT and CDR2 as FRNRAP. V lost 2 bases, J lost 5 bases, and 4 bases lay in between. The CDR3 sequence is 12 residues long.

This clonotype was recorded many times. The rearrangement joins TRBV20-1 to TRBJ1-5; 8 bases agree with TRBD1. V was pared by 5 bases and J by 3 bases, with 9 bases of the junction left unmatched. Germline V CDR1 and CDR2: DFQATT, SNEGSKA (reference sequence). The CDR3 length is 15 residues. CDR3 sequence: CSAGDRRGPNQPQHF. In DNA form, the CDR3 reads TGCAGTGCTGGGGACAGGAGGGGGCCCAATCAGCCCCAGCATTTT.

This clonotype was observed many times. The chain recombines TRBV10-3 with TRBJ1-1; D is possibly TRBD1 (5 bases). The CDR3 extends over 13 amino acids. Trimming removed 6 bases from V and 2 bases from J, with 10 bases in between. CDR1 is ENHRY and CDR2 is SYGVKD in the germline V gene. CDR3 region: CAISGTGNTEAFF. CDR3 sequence (DNA): TGTGCCATCAGCGGGACTGGCAACACTGAAGCTTTCTTT.

This clonotype occurred a few times. This chain uses TRBV7-9 with TRBJ1-4; TRBD1 is a possible D gene (5 bases). Germline V CDR1 and CDR2: SEHNR, FQNEAQ (reference sequence). Trimming removed 5 bases from V and 3 bases from J, with 16 bases in between. This CDR3 is 16 amino acids long. The CDR3 coding sequence is TGTGCCAGCAGCCCCCCCCCGGGGCGAGCTAATGAAAAACTGTTTTTT. It is translated as CASSPPPGRANEKLFF.

This clonotype was seen only a few times. V usage is TRBV6-2 or TRBV6-3 and J usage is TRBJ2-7, with TRBD2 matching 12 bases. The CDR3 runs 15 residues. Germline V gene lookup returns CDR1 MNHEY and CDR2 SVGEGT. V lost 6 bases to trimming and J lost 2 bases; unmatched junction nucleotides: 5. CDR3 in amino acids: CASRRLAGAPYEQYF. The CDR3 DNA sequence: TGTGCCAGCAGAAGACTAGCGGGGGCTCCCTACGAGCAGTACTTC.

This chain connects TRBV24-1 to TRBJ2-4, with 14 bases fitting TRBD2. Germline V gene sequence: CDR1 KGHDR, CDR2 SFDVKD. With V trimmed by 3 bases and J by 8 bases, 2 bases remained unmatched. CDR3 size: 15 residues. The DNA for the CDR3 is TGTGCCACCAGTGATCAGACTAGCGGGGGGGACATTCAGTACTTC. It is translated as CATSDQTSGGDIQYF.

This clonotype was recorded many times. This rearrangement joins TRBV5-1 to TRBJ1-1, with D possibly being TRBD1 (6 bases). Germline assignment: CDR1 SGHRS and CDR2 YFSETQ. The CDR3 consists of 13 residues. V lost 2 bases, J lost 5 bases, and 10 bases lay in between. DNA of the CDR3: TGCGCCAGCAGCTTACAGGGAGAGACTGAAGCTTTCTTT. This sequence encodes CASSLQGETEAFF.